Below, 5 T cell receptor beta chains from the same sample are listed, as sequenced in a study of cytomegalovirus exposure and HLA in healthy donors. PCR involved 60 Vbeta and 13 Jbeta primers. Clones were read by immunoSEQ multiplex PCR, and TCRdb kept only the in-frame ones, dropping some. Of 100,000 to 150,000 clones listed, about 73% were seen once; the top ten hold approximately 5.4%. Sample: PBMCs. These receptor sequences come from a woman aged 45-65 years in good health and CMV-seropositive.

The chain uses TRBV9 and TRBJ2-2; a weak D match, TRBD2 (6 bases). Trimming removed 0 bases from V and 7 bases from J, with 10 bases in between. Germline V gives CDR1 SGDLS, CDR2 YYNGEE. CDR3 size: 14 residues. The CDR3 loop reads CASSVGFSGGELFF. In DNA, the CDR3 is TGTGCCAGCAGCGTAGGATTTAGCGGCGGGGAGCTGTTTTTT.

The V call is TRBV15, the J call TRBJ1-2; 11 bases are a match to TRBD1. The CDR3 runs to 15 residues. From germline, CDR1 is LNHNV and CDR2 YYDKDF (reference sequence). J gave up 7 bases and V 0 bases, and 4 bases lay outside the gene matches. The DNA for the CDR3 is TGTGCCACCAGCAGAGATCGAGGGACAGGGGGTGGCTACACCTTC. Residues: CATSRDRGTGGGYTF. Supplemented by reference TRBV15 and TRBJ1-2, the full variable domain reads DAMVIQNPRYQVTQFGKPVTLSCSQTLNHNVMYWYQQKSSQAPKLLFHYYDKDFNNEADTPDNFQSRRPNTSFCFLDIRSPGLGDTAMYLCATSRDRGTGGGYTFGSGTRLTVV.

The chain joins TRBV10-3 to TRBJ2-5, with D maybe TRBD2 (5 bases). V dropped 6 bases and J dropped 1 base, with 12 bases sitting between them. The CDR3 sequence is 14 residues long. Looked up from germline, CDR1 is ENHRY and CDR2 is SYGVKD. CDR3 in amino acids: CAIRSPGIQETQYF. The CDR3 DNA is TGTGCCATCAGATCTCCCGGGATCCAAGAGACCCAGTACTTC.

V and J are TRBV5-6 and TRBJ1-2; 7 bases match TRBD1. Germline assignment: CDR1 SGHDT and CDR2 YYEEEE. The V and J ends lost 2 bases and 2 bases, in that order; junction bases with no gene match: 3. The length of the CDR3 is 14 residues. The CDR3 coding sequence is TGTGCCAGCAGCTTTGAGGGACAGAACTATGGCTACACCTTC. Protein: CASSFEGQNYGYTF.

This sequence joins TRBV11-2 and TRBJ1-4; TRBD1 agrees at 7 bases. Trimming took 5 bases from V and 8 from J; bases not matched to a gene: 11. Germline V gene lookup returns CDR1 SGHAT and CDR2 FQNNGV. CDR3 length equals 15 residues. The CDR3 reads CASSLSGGNGEKLFF. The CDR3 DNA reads TGTGCCAGCAGCCTTTCAGGGGGTAATGGGGAAAAACTGTTTTTT.